Given below is one T cell receptor beta chain in context. Its antigen remains unknown. This sample is part of a study of monozygotic twins with cystic fibrosis. Sequencing was performed with immunoSEQ multiplex PCR; in TCRdb, only in-frame clones are kept and a portion is missing. The sample has 30,000 to 35,000 clones, roughly 96% seen once; the top ten hold roughly 0.15%. Whole-study findings and limits: Clonality was generally low (median around 0.01), higher in the most severe patients. Monozygotic CF twins shared more identical nucleotide clonotypes than unrelated patients. In 13 of 16 pairs, V gene usage was closest to the co-twin's.

The source of this sequence is a girl between 2 and 10 years old with cystic fibrosis. The sequenced material came from blood.

This chain's CDR3 is CASSPLSGQPQHF. Written as DNA, the CDR3 is TGTGCCAGCAGCCCTCTGTCGGGTCAGCCCCAGCATTTT. This chain connects TRBV5-6 to TRBJ1-5; D remains unclear. Per the germline V gene, CDR1 is SGHDT and CDR2 is YYEEEE. The CDR3 is 13 amino acids. Trimming cost V 4 bases and J 6 bases, with 11 bases left between them.